Below, one TCR beta chain is given with its context. Source study methods: By means of reference gene primer amplification, nucleated cell counts were estimated. The assay was immunoSEQ multiplex PCR, and TCRdb's table has in-frame clones only and misses some. The V and J calls and clone size come from that table; D and trimming were worked out from the DNA. The sample includes approximately 390,000 clones, approximately 86% of them seen just once. These data come from a study of blood T cell repertoires in COVID-19. Study overall: The study drew acute and convalescent COVID-19 samples from the United States, Italy and Spain. PBMCs, B-cell-depleted T cells, or T cells provided the cDNA or gDNA that made up the material.

This CDR3 spans 15 amino acids. V lost 0 bases to trimming and J lost 4 bases, with 13 bases between them. CDR1 and CDR2 from the germline V gene are SGHRS and YFSETQ. This rearrangement joins TRBV5-1 to TRBJ1-1; D is possibly TRBD1 (5 bases). The receptor was isolated from a woman aged 40-49 years with acute COVID-19. The sample was PBMCs or T cells enriched from blood (not recorded which). The CDR3: CASSLVVSGGTEAFF. CDR3 coding DNA: TGCGCCAGCAGCTTGGTTGTCTCCGGGGGCACTGAAGCTTTCTTT.